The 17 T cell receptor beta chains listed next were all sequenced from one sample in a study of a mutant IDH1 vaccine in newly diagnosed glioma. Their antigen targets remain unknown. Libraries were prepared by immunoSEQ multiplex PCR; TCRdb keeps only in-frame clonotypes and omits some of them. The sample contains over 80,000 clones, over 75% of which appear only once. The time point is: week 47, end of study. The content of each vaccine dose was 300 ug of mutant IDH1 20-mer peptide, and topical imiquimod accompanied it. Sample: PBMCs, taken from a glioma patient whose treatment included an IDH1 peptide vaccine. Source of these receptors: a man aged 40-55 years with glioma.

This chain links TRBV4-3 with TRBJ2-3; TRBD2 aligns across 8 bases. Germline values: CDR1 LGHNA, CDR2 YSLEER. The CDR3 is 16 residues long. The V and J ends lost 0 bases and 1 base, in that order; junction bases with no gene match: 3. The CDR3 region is CASSQDPAGGTDTQYF. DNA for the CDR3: TGCGCCAGCAGCCAAGATCCAGCGGGAGGCACAGATACGCAGTATTTT.

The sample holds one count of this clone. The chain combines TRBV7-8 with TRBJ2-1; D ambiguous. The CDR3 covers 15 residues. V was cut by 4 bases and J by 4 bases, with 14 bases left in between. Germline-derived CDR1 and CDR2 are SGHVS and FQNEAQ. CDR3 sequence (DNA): TGTGCCAGCAGCTCCCGACGTTTTAGTTACAATGAGCAGTTCTTC. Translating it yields CASSSRRFSYNEQFF.

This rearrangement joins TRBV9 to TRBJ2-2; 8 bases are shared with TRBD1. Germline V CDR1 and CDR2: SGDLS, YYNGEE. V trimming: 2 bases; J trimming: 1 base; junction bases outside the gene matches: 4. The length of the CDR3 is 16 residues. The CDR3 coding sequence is TGTGCCAGCAGCGTGGGTGGACAGGGGAACACCGGGGAGCTGTTTTTT. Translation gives CASSVGGQGNTGELFF.

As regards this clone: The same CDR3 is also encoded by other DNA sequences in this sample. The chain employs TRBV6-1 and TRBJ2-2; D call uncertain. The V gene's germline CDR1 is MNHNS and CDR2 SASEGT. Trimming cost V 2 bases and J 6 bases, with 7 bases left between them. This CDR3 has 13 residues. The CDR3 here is CASSEQTAGELFF. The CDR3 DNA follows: TGTGCCAGCAGTGAACAAACCGCCGGGGAGCTGTTTTTT.

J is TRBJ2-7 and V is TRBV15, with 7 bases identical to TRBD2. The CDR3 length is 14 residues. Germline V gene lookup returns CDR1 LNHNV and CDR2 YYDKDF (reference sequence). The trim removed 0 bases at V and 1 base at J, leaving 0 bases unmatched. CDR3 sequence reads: CATSREAGSYEQYF. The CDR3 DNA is TGTGCCACCAGCAGAGAAGCGGGATCCTACGAGCAGTACTTC.

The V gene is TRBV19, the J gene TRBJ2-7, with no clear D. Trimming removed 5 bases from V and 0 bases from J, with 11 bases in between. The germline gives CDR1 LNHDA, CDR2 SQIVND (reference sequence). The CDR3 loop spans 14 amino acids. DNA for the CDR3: TGTGCCAGTAGTTCCTCGTGGACCTCCTACGAGCAGTACTTC. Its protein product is CASSSSWTSYEQYF.

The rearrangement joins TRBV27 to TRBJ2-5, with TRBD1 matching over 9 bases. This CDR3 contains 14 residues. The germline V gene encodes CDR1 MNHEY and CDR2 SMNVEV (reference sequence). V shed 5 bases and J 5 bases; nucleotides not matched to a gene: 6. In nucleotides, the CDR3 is TGTGCCAGCAGTCACAGGGGGCGGGGGGAGACCCAGTACTTC. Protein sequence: CASSHRGRGETQYF.

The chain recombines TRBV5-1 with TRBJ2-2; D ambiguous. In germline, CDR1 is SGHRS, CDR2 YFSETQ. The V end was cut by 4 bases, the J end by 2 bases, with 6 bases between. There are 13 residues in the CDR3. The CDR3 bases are TGCGCCAGCAGCCACACCAACACCGGGGAGCTGTTTTTT. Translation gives CASSHTNTGELFF.

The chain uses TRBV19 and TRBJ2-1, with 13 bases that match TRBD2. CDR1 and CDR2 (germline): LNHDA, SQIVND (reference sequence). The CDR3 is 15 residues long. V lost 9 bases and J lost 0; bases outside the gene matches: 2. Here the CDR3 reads CASRTSGGSYNEQFF. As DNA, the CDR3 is TGTGCCAGCCGGACTAGCGGGGGCTCCTACAATGAGCAGTTCTTC.

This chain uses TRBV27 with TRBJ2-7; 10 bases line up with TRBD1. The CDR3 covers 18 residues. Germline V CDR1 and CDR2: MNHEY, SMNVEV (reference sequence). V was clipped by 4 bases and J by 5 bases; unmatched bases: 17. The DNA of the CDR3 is TGTGCCAGCAGTTCCGCAAGGCACCGGGACAGGGGTCCCCACGAGCAGTACTTC. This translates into CASSSARHRDRGPHEQYF.

DNA of the CDR3: TGTGCCAGCAGCCAAGCGCAGGGAACTGAAGCTTTCTTT. It yields the protein CASSQAQGTEAFF. This chain uses TRBV14 with TRBJ1-1; D may be TRBD1 (5 bases). This CDR3 contains 13 residues. Trimming shortened V by 1 base and J by 5 bases, and 8 bases separated the two germline ends. The germline V gene has CDR1 SGHDN and CDR2 FVKESK.

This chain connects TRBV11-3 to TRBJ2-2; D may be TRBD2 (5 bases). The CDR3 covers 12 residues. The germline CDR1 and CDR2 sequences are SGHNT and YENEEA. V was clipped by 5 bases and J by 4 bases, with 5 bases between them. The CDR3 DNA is TGTGCCAGCAGCCGGGGCACCGGGGAGCTGTTTTTT. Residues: CASSRGTGELFF.

CDR3 in amino acids: CASSLDGDSRNIQYF. CDR3 nucleotide sequence: TGTGCCAGCAGCTTAGATGGTGACAGCCGCAACATTCAGTACTTC. The chain employs TRBV7-2 and TRBJ2-4; D may be TRBD1 (5 bases). This CDR3 spans 15 amino acids. Trimming removed 1 base from V and 7 bases from J, with 14 bases in between. The germline V gene has CDR1 SGHTA and CDR2 FQGNSA.

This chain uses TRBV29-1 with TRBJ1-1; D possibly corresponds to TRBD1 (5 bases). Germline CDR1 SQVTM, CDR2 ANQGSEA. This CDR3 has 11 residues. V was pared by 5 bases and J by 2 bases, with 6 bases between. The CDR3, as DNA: TGCAGCGTTCAGGGAAACACTGAAGCTTTCTTT. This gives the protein CSVQGNTEAFF.

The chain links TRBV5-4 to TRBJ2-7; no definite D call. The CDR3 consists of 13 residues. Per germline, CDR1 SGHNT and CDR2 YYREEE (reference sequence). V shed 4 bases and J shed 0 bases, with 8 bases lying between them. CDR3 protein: CASSGGGSYEQYF. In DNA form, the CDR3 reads TGTGCCAGCAGCGGCGGCGGCTCCTACGAGCAGTACTTC.

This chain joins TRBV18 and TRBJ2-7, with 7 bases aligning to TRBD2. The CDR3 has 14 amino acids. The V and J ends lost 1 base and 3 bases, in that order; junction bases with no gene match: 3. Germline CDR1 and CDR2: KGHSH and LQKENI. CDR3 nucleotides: TGTGCCAGCTCACCACGGGAGGGGCTCTACGAGCAGTACTTC. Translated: CASSPREGLYEQYF. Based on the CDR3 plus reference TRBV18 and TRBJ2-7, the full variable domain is NAGVMQNPRHLVRRRGQEARLRCSPMKGHSHVYWYRQLPEEGLKFMVYLQKENIIDESGMPKERFSAEFPKEGPSILRIQQVVRGDSAAYFCASSPREGLYEQYFGPGTRLTVT.

The CDR3 region has the DNA TGTGCCAGCAGTTTACCGCCGAATACGCAGTATTTT. It codes for CASSLPPNTQYF. V and J are TRBV27 and TRBJ2-3; no definite D call. The V end lost 2 bases, the J end lost 7 bases, and 7 bases lay between the germline ends. CDR3 length: 12 amino acids. The germline gives CDR1 MNHEY, CDR2 SMNVEV (reference sequence).